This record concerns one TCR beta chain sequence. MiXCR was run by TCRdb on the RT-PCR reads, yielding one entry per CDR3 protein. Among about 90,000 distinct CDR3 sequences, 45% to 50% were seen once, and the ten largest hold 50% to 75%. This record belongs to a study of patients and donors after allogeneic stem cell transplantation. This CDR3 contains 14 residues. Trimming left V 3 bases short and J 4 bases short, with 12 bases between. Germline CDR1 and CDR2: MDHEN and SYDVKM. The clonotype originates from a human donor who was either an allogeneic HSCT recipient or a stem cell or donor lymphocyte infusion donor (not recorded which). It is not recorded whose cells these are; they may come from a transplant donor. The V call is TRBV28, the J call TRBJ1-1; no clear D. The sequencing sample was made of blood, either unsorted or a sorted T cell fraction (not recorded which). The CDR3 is CASSLWYSFTEAFF. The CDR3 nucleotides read TGTGCCAGCAGTTTGTGGTACAGTTTCACTGAAGCTTTCTTT.